The T cell receptor (beta chain) under discussion was sequenced for a study of T cells in Graves' hyperthyroidism and ophthalmopathy. TCR beta CDR3 regions were amplified from RNA transcripts. First-round RT-PCR of the TCR CDR3 relied on the HTBI primer set. MiXCR, applied by TCRdb to the multiplex PCR reads, yields one record per CDR3 protein. Of 640,000 or so distinct CDR3 sequences listed, under 15% are singletons. Exclusions: uncontrolled infection, other autoimmune disease, pregnancy, lactation. Note on this clonotype: The antigen is undetermined. The junction departs from germline at one end; a sequencing error may be responsible.

Study-level findings and limits: Most expanded thyroid clonotypes above 0.001 also appeared in blood.

Sequenced: blood. The sequence was collected from a woman between 40 and 50 years old with Graves' ophthalmopathy.

In DNA, the CDR3 is TGCGCCAGCAGCTTGGGACCACAAGAGGCCCAGTACTTC. It codes for CASSLGPQEAQYF. The chain is built from TRBV5-1 and TRBJ2-5; D gene unclear. The CDR3 consists of 13 residues. The germline V gene has CDR1 SGHRS and CDR2 YFSETQ.